This TCR beta chain was identified during a study of T-cell memory formation after mild COVID-19. This clonotype showed up just a few times. Its cognate antigen is unknown. Study-wide findings and caveats: The SARS-CoV-2 specificity of second-wave clones reaching peak at day 37 remained unverified. Clones contracting over day 15 to 85 were CD4/CD8 balanced, with later expanders leaning CD4+. Prior to infection, memory already included some responding clones, suggesting cross-reactive memory joined.

Germline values: CDR1 LNHDA, CDR2 SQIVND (reference sequence). The CDR3 spans 15 residues. Trimming took off 6 bases at V and 3 bases at J, with 18 bases between the two ends. From 5'RACE with constant-segment primers came TCR alpha and TCR beta cDNA libraries that carried sample barcodes and UMIs. TCRdb used MiXCR to reprocess the 5' RACE reads, holding one entry per CDR3 protein. The repertoire holds about 440,000 distinct CDR3 sequences, with 15% to 25% as singletons. The clonotype comes from an adult woman who had mild COVID-19 (a few samples of this study predate the infection). Cell type and time point are not known. This rearrangement joins TRBV19 to TRBJ2-7; the D gene is possibly TRBD1 (6 bases). Sequenced: PBMCs or a T cell subset sorted from them (not recorded which). CDR3 protein: CASSPIGTWVYEQYF. CDR3 DNA sequence: TGTGCCAGTAGCCCGATAGGGACATGGGTCTACGAGCAGTACTTC.